The T cell receptor beta chain under discussion was sequenced for a study of blood T cell repertoires in COVID-19. This clone was found a few times. V shed 4 bases and J shed 8 bases, with 21 bases lying between them. This CDR3 is built from 16 residues. The germline gives CDR1 SGHRS, CDR2 YFSETQ. How the authors handled the data: Scientists estimated how many nucleated cells there were by amplifying reference gene primers. Generated by immunoSEQ multiplex PCR, the TCRdb table keeps only in-frame clones and is missing some. That table gives V, J and clone size, and the DNA gave D and trimming. The profile shows about 100,000 clones, 85% of them singletons.

This clonotype was obtained from a woman in her 70s with active or convalescent COVID-19. Sample: peripheral blood. J is TRBJ1-4 and V is TRBV5-1, with D hard to call. CDR3 in amino acids: CASSAGRPSGSEKLFF. CDR3 sequence (DNA): TGCGCCAGCAGCGCGGGAAGGCCGTCCGGGAGCGAAAAACTGTTTTTT.